This T cell receptor (beta chain) was captured by sequencing in a study of tissue T cells after allogeneic stem cell transplantation. Enrolled prospectively were adult allogeneic hematopoietic cell transplant recipients whose graft-versus-host disease was steroid-refractory. V shed 1 base, J shed 2 bases, and the junction held 9 bases outside the gene matches. CDR1 and CDR2 (germline): SGHAT, FQNNGV. The CDR3 totals 18 residues. Study-level points and caveats: Limitations included a small, clinically heterogeneous cohort and limited sampling depth.

Repertoires were generated with immunoSEQ multiplex PCR, while TCRdb's copy carries only in-frame clones and drops some. The data hold roughly 2,800 clones, with around two thirds observed a single time. As concerns this clone: Its matching antigen is unknown. Additional DNA sequences in this sample encode the identical CDR3.

The material sequenced was ascending colon tissue, taken at autopsy. This TCR was sampled from a male patient older than 55 with steroid-refractory graft-versus-host disease after an allogeneic stem cell transplant. Some T cells may have come from the graft donor. The chain combines TRBV11-2 with TRBJ2-7, with 12 bases lining up with TRBD2. Here the CDR3 reads CASSLGGASGGVAYEQYF. The DNA of the CDR3 is TGTGCCAGCAGCTTAGGAGGCGCTAGCGGGGGGGTTGCCTACGAGCAGTACTTC.